The present T cell receptor beta chain was sequenced within a study of blood T cell repertoires in COVID-19. Repertoires were generated with immunoSEQ multiplex PCR, while TCRdb's copy carries only in-frame clones and drops some. The profile shows a few hundred thousand clones, 80% to 85% of them singletons. Germline V CDR1 and CDR2: SGHDT, YYEEEE. V was trimmed by 2 bases and J by 6 bases, leaving 9 bases between them. The CDR3 length is 13 residues. This clone was found once. The chain uses TRBV5-6 and TRBJ1-5; no firm D call. Material: PBMCs or T cells enriched from blood (not recorded which). The receptor was isolated from a woman aged 45-60 years who had recovered from COVID-19. In nucleotides, the CDR3 is TGTGCCAGCAGCTTCGGGGAGGGTCAGCCCCAGCATTTT. It yields the protein CASSFGEGQPQHF.